One and the same sample provided the 30 T cell receptor beta chains below, sequenced in a study of blood T cell repertoires in COVID-19. Profiling relied on immunoSEQ multiplex PCR, and the TCRdb table lists in-frame clones only, not all of them. The sample shows about 300,000 clones, approximately 90% of them seen only once. Sequencing was done on a sample of peripheral blood. These receptors were obtained from a woman aged 50 to 60 with COVID-19, enrolled during active disease.

This clone has only one observation. This chain links TRBV7-2 with TRBJ2-4; no clear D. The CDR3 sequence is 16 residues long. CDR1 is SGHTA, CDR2 FQGNSA, per germline. V was pared by 0 bases and J by 5 bases, with 14 bases between. The CDR3 nucleotides read TGTGCCAGCAGCTTAGCGGAGTCCCTAACCCAAAACATTCAGTACTTC. Its translation: CASSLAESLTQNIQYF.

CDR3 sequence reads: CASSATSTGELFF. In nucleotides, the CDR3 is TGTGCCAGCAGCGCAACTAGCACCGGGGAGCTGTTTTTT. The chain joins TRBV7-8 to TRBJ2-2; weak D call: TRBD2 (5 bases). Germline-derived CDR1 and CDR2 are SGHVS and FQNEAQ. The length of the CDR3 is 13 residues. The ends were cut back, 5 bases at V and 4 bases at J, with 8 bases in the middle.

CDR3 nucleotide sequence: TGTGCCAGTAGTATAGGCCCCCTGGGTAGCGGAAGATACAATGAGCAGTTCTTC. Protein product: CASSIGPLGSGRYNEQFF. The V call is TRBV19, the J call TRBJ2-1; a weak D match, TRBD2 (6 bases). Germline lookup yields CDR1 LNHDA and CDR2 SQIVND (reference sequence). This CDR3 is 18 amino acids long. Trimming shortened V by 1 base and J by 4 bases, and 20 bases separated the two germline ends.

The chain recombines TRBV6-6 with TRBJ2-1; 8 positions match TRBD2. CDR3 size: 15 residues. After removal of 6 bases from V and 4 bases from J, the junction contained 8 bases not matched to a gene. Germline-derived CDR1 and CDR2 are MNHNY and SVGAGI (reference sequence). The CDR3 here is CASRPTSGAYNEQFF. The CDR3 DNA sequence: TGTGCCAGCAGACCTACTAGCGGAGCTTACAATGAGCAGTTCTTC.

V gene TRBV6-5 combines with J gene TRBJ2-7, with no clear D. Germline V gene data show CDR1 as MNHEY and CDR2 as SVGAGI. Trimming cost V 8 bases and J 2 bases, with 10 bases left between them. This CDR3 has 12 amino acids. CDR3: CASRGMAYEQYF. CDR3 DNA sequence: TGTGCCAGCCGAGGTATGGCCTACGAGCAGTACTTC.

This CDR3 is CASSLIGGSGSYNEQFF. The CDR3 DNA follows: TGCGCCAGCAGCTTGATTGGCGGGAGTGGTTCCTACAATGAGCAGTTCTTC. The genes are TRBV5-1 and TRBJ2-1, with TRBD2 matching 7 bases. This CDR3 region has 17 residues. With 1 base clipped from V and 1 base from J, the junction kept 8 bases outside the gene matches. The germline V gene has CDR1 SGHRS and CDR2 YFSETQ.

The rearrangement uses TRBV27 and TRBJ2-1; 8 nucleotides align to TRBD2. Germline CDR1 reads MNHEY; CDR2 reads SMNVEV (reference sequence). V shed 7 bases, J shed 6 bases, and the junction held 11 bases outside the gene matches. This CDR3 comprises 15 residues. CDR3 coding DNA: TGTGCCAGCACAAGGGCGGGAGGTCCAAGCAATGAGCAGTTCTTC. Translation: CASTRAGGPSNEQFF.

This clone was seen more than once but under ten times. The chain joins TRBV27 to TRBJ1-2; 10 bases map to TRBD1. V shed 4 bases, J shed 1 base, and the junction held 3 bases outside the gene matches. The germline CDR1 and CDR2 sequences are MNHEY and SMNVEV (reference sequence). The CDR3 loop spans 15 amino acids. The CDR3 is CASSSTGGLNYGYTF. The CDR3 DNA sequence: TGTGCCAGCAGTTCGACAGGGGGCCTTAACTATGGCTACACCTTC.

The chain has TRBV5-1 and TRBJ2-1; 7 nucleotides agree with TRBD2. CDR1 SGHRS and CDR2 YFSETQ come from the germline V gene. The CDR3 runs 18 residues. V was pared by 0 bases and J by 0 bases, with 9 bases of the junction left unmatched. CDR3 in DNA: TGCGCCAGCAGCTTGGCCCCTAGCGGACCATTCTCCTACAATGAGCAGTTCTTC. Protein product: CASSLAPSGPFSYNEQFF.

The chain couples TRBV28 to TRBJ1-2; weak D call: TRBD1 (5 bases). Germline V gives CDR1 MDHEN, CDR2 SYDVKM. The V end lost 5 bases, the J end lost 3 bases, and 19 bases lay between the germline ends. The CDR3 totals 16 residues. CDR3 bases: TGTGCCAGCAGTGTCCCTGGGCAGGGTCCCCACTATGGCTACACCTTC. Its translation is CASSVPGQGPHYGYTF.

The J gene is TRBJ2-1, the V gene TRBV24-1; TRBD2 matches 14 bases. From germline, CDR1 is KGHDR and CDR2 SFDVKD. The CDR3 extends over 16 amino acids. V gave up 7 bases and J gave up 8 bases; unmatched junction bases: 9. CDR3 in amino acids: CATRQRLAGGRDEQFF. The CDR3 DNA reads as TGTGCCACCAGACAGCGACTAGCGGGAGGGAGGGATGAGCAGTTCTTC.

The gene calls are TRBV7-2 and TRBJ2-5; 10 nucleotides line up with TRBD2. The germline V gene encodes CDR1 SGHTA and CDR2 FQGNSA. The V and J ends lost 5 bases and 4 bases, in that order; junction bases with no gene match: 4. The CDR3 covers 14 residues. The CDR3 nucleotides read TGTGCCAGCAGCCCCAGCGGGAGGGCAGAGACCCAGTACTTC. Its translation is CASSPSGRAETQYF.

The table lists this clone with a few counts. The rearrangement uses TRBV29-1 and TRBJ2-2; D may be TRBD2 (7 bases). From germline, CDR1 is SQVTM and CDR2 ANQGSEA. With 4 bases removed from V and 3 bases from J, the gap between germline ends came to 12 bases. The CDR3 contains 14 residues. DNA of the CDR3: TGCAGCGTTGCGGGGGGCATGGACACCGGGGAGCTGTTTTTT. Its translation is CSVAGGMDTGELFF.

The chain carries TRBV27 and TRBJ1-1, with D tentatively TRBD1 (5 bases). The V end was cut by 9 bases, the J end by 1 base, with 18 bases between. Germline V gene lookup returns CDR1 MNHEY and CDR2 SMNVEV (reference sequence). The CDR3 is 15 residues long. CDR3 nucleotide sequence: TGTGCCAGTCATATTCACCGCACAGGGAACACTGAAGCTTTCTTT. Protein product: CASHIHRTGNTEAFF.

The chain is built from TRBV5-8 and TRBJ2-1, with 12 bases aligning to TRBD1. Germline trimming cut 0 bases from V and 8 bases from J; bases unmatched to any gene: 6. Germline CDR1 SGHTS, CDR2 YDEGEE. The CDR3 extends over 16 amino acids. As DNA, the CDR3 is TGTGCCAGCAGCTTGGGTTGGGACAGGGGGCTAGATGAGCAGTTCTTC. Its translation is CASSLGWDRGLDEQFF.

J is TRBJ2-2 and V is TRBV15; D perhaps matches TRBD2 (7 bases). V shed 6 bases and J shed 4 bases, with 12 bases lying between them. Germline V lookup: CDR1 LNHNV, CDR2 YYDKDF (reference sequence). This CDR3 contains 14 residues. The CDR3 nucleotides read TGTGCCACCAGAAGGGGGAGGGCCACCGGGGAGCTGTTTTTT. This encodes CATRRGRATGELFF. Full variable domain (remainder filled in from reference TRBV15 and TRBJ2-2): DAMVIQNPRYQVTQFGKPVTLSCSQTLNHNVMYWYQQKSSQAPKLLFHYYDKDFNNEADTPDNFQSRRPNTSFCFLDIRSPGLGDTAMYLCATRRGRATGELFFGEGSRLTVL.

V usage is TRBV5-5 and J usage is TRBJ2-7; no firm D call. The V gene lost 0 bases and the J gene lost 2 bases, with 12 bases spanning the gap. CDR1 and CDR2 from the germline V gene are SGHKS and YYEKEE (reference sequence). The CDR3 sequence is 15 residues long. CDR3 nucleotide sequence: TGTGCCAGCAGCTTGGGGCCCCAAGTTCCCTACGAGCAGTACTTC. This gives the protein CASSLGPQVPYEQYF.

This sequence joins TRBV5-1 and TRBJ2-3; 10 nucleotides align to TRBD2. From germline, CDR1 is SGHRS and CDR2 YFSETQ. CDR3 length: 15 residues. V dropped 3 bases and J dropped 1; count of bases not matched to a gene: 2. CDR3 amino acids: CASSYLAGGTDTQYF. The CDR3 DNA is TGCGCCAGCAGCTACCTAGCGGGAGGCACAGATACGCAGTATTTT.

The chain links TRBV6-5 to TRBJ2-1, with 8 bases matching TRBD2. J lost 14 bases, V lost 0 bases, and 3 bases had no gene match. The CDR3 runs to 12 residues. The germline gives CDR1 MNHEY, CDR2 SVGAGI. The CDR3 nucleotides are TGTGCCAGCAGTTACTCGACGGGGGGGAAGTTCTTC. Encoded protein: CASSYSTGGKFF.

V is TRBV6-5 and J is TRBJ1-2, with a possible D match to TRBD1 (6 bases). From germline, CDR1 is MNHEY and CDR2 SVGAGI. The CDR3 consists of 14 residues. Deletions cut 6 bases from V and 3 bases from J, with 14 bases between. The CDR3 DNA sequence: TGTGCCAGCAGAGGGGGTGAGGTGGACTATGGCTACACCTTC. Protein product: CASRGGEVDYGYTF.

The chain combines TRBV5-4 with TRBJ1-2, with a tentative D call TRBD1 (6 bases). The CDR3 contains 15 residues. V lost 0 bases to trimming and J lost 7 bases, with 16 bases between them. Germline V lookup: CDR1 SGHNT, CDR2 YYREEE (reference sequence). CDR3 DNA sequence: TGTGCCAGCAGCTTGGCTCTGGACAGATCTATTGGCTACACCTTC. It encodes CASSLALDRSIGYTF.

The chain has TRBV10-2 and TRBJ1-5; unclear D gene. Germline V gives CDR1 WSHSY, CDR2 SAAADI. The germline V and J ends were trimmed by 2 bases and 2 bases, with 13 bases remaining between them. CDR3 length: 16 residues. The CDR3 DNA reads TGCGCCAGCAGTGAGCCTTATATCCTTGGCAATCAGCCCCAGCATTTT. Translation gives CASSEPYILGNQPQHF.

J is TRBJ1-2 and V is TRBV5-1; 8 positions agree with TRBD1. Trimming cost V 4 bases and J 0 bases; bases outside gene matches: 11. The CDR3 consists of 17 residues. CDR1 is SGHRS, CDR2 YFSETQ, per germline. Here the CDR3 reads CASSPLQGAYANYGYTF. DNA for the CDR3: TGCGCCAGCAGCCCGCTCCAGGGGGCTTACGCTAACTATGGCTACACCTTC.

The V and J genes are TRBV5-1 and TRBJ2-7; TRBD1 aligns across 7 bases. From germline, CDR1 is SGHRS and CDR2 YFSETQ. This CDR3 is built from 15 residues. V dropped 0 bases and J dropped 6; count of bases not matched to a gene: 9. The CDR3 sequence: CASSLGLRGRSEQYF. The CDR3 DNA reads as TGCGCCAGCAGCTTGGGGTTGAGGGGGCGTAGCGAGCAGTACTTC. Filled out from reference TRBV5-1 and TRBJ2-7, the complete variable domain reads KAGVTQTPRYLIKTRGQQVTLSCSPISGHRSVSWYQQTPGQGLQFLFEYFSETQRNKGNFPGRFSGRQFSNSRSEMNVSTLELGDSALYLCASSLGLRGRSEQYFGPGTRLTVT.

The chain combines TRBV11-3 with TRBJ1-3, with TRBD1 identical over 8 bases. This CDR3 comprises 17 residues. CDR1 and CDR2 from the germline V gene are SGHNT and YENEEA. Unmatched junction bases numbered 18, after V lost 4 bases and J lost 10 bases. The CDR3 nucleotides are TGTGCCAGCAGCTACCTGACCGGTCGACAGGGGACGGGGACCATATATTTT. Translation gives CASSYLTGRQGTGTIYF.

This chain joins TRBV27 and TRBJ2-1, with 7 bases matching TRBD1. Germline assignment: CDR1 MNHEY and CDR2 SMNVEV (reference sequence). CDR3 length: 12 residues. The V gene end was trimmed by 6 bases and the J gene end by 9 bases; junction bases not matched to a gene: 5. The CDR3 region is CASRTGAGEQFF. The CDR3, as DNA: TGTGCCAGCAGAACAGGGGCGGGTGAGCAGTTCTTC.

This clone occurred once. The chain combines TRBV11-2 with TRBJ2-1; TRBD2 might be the D (5 bases). The CDR3 contains 16 residues. V gave up 0 bases and J gave up 7 bases, with 16 bases separating them. Germline assignment: CDR1 SGHAT and CDR2 FQNNGV. CDR3 sequence: CASSLDTPRGWNEQFF. In DNA form, the CDR3 reads TGTGCCAGCAGCTTAGATACCCCCCGAGGGTGGAATGAGCAGTTCTTC. Together with reference TRBV11-2 and TRBJ2-1, the CDR3 gives the full variable domain: EAGVAQSPRYKIIEKRQSVAFWCNPISGHATLYWYQQILGQGPKLLIQFQNNGVVDDSQLPKDRFSAERLKGVDSTLKIQPAKLEDSAVYLCASSLDTPRGWNEQFFGPGTRLTVL.

The V gene is TRBV11-3, the J gene TRBJ2-3; 11 bases agree with TRBD2. The germline V gene has CDR1 SGHNT and CDR2 YENEEA. The ends lost 5 bases at V and 2 bases at J; junction bases unmatched: 3. This CDR3 is 15 amino acids long. CDR3 protein: CASSVGLAVTDTQYF. The CDR3 DNA is TGTGCCAGCAGCGTGGGACTAGCGGTCACAGATACGCAGTATTTT. The full variable domain, its missing parts supplied by reference TRBV11-3 and TRBJ2-3, is EAGVVQSPRYKIIEKKQPVAFWCNPISGHNTLYWYLQNLGQGPELLIRYENEEAVDDSQLPKDRFSAERLKGVDSTLKIQPAELGDSAVYLCASSVGLAVTDTQYFGPGTRLTVL.

The chain combines TRBV6-5 with TRBJ2-7, with a weak D call TRBD2 (6 bases). The V gene's germline CDR1 is MNHEY and CDR2 SVGAGI. Deletions cut 6 bases from V and 6 bases from J, with 15 bases between. This CDR3 spans 13 amino acids. The CDR3 is CASRPSRGSEQYF. Written as DNA, the CDR3 is TGTGCCAGCAGACCTAGCCGGGGGAGCGAGCAGTACTTC.

The genes are TRBV6-6 and TRBJ2-5; 8 nucleotides line up with TRBD1. Germline values: CDR1 MNHNY, CDR2 SVGAGI (reference sequence). The CDR3 is made up of 14 amino acids. The J segment lost 3 bases and the V segment lost 2 bases, leaving 2 bases of the junction unmatched. The CDR3 region has the DNA TGTGCCAGCAGTTACCTACAGGGGGAAGAGACCCAGTACTTC. Translation gives CASSYLQGEETQYF.